The clone carrying this T cell receptor (delta chain) was found many times. The sample has other DNA sequences that encode this CDR3 too. Flow sorting of PBMC yielded separate Vgamma9/Vdelta2+ and Vdelta2-negative gammadelta T cell populations for bulk repertoire analysis. The CDR3 is made up of 16 amino acids. Trimming removed 6 bases at V and 2 bases at J, with 19 bases between. In germline, CDR1 is TSWWSYY, CDR2 QGS. These data are taken from a study of γδ T cells in repeated Plasmodium falciparum infection. TCRdb reanalysed the multiplex PCR reads with CATT. The table lists tens of thousands of delta-chain clones, 1.4% of them singletons.

This chain uses TRDV1 with TRDJ1, with unresolved D. This TCR derives from a pool of human donors (malaria-infected and uninfected, not separated). Sequencing used gamma-delta T cells from blood. DNA of the CDR3: TGTGCTCTTGGAAAGTTCTTCGTCTCGTATACCGATAAACTCATCTTT. The encoded protein is CALGKFFVSYTDKLIF.